A single sample is the source of the 31 T cell receptor beta chains below, sequenced in a study of T-cell reconstitution after alpha-beta-depleted transplantation in children. Preparing the TCRbeta library involved the use of unique molecular identifiers. TCRdb called the PCR reads again in MiXCR, with one record for every CDR3 protein. Among hundreds of thousands of distinct CDR3 sequences listed, less than 15% were seen once. This specimen was PBMCs, taken before TCRalphabeta/CD19-depleted stem cell transplant. The receptors shown here come from a girl aged 2 to 10 with congenital amegakaryocytic thrombocytopenia, due to receive a stem cell transplant.

This clonotype was seen a handful of times. J is TRBJ1-1 and V is TRBV12-3 or TRBV12-4, with D unclear. The V and J ends lost 4 bases and 5 bases respectively, with 8 bases between them. This CDR3 has 12 residues. The CDR3 here is CASSYWVTEAFF. The CDR3 DNA sequence: TGTGCCAGCAGTTACTGGGTTACTGAAGCTTTCTTT.

A few counts support this clonotype. The chain employs TRBV19 and TRBJ2-5; no reliable D call. CDR3 length: 13 residues. Germline-derived CDR1 and CDR2 are LNHDA and SQIVND (reference sequence). V was cut by 3 bases and J by 3 bases, with 8 bases left in between. The DNA of the CDR3 is TGTGCCAGTAGTATGAATAGGGAAGAGACCCAGTACTTC. Translating it yields CASSMNREETQYF.

This clonotype was picked up a small number of times. This chain uses TRBV12-3 or TRBV12-4 with TRBJ2-1, with D possibly matching TRBD2 (5 bases). The CDR3 length is 15 residues. Trimming cost V 6 bases and J 12 bases, with 24 bases left between them. The CDR3 bases are TGTGCCAGCAGCCCCGATTTGAGACTAACAAGTGGGCAGTTCTTC. This gives the protein CASSPDLRLTSGQFF.

Points on this clonotype: Possible read error: a much larger clone is one base away. V is TRBV20-1 and J is TRBJ2-5, with 7 bases matching TRBD1. This CDR3 has 13 amino acids. V trimming: 2 bases; J trimming: 4 bases; junction bases outside the gene matches: 4. Per the germline V gene, CDR1 is DFQATT and CDR2 is SNEGSKA (reference sequence). Here the CDR3 DNA reads TGCAGTGCTAGACGGGACAGAACAGAGACCCAGTACTTC. Protein sequence: CSARRDRTETQYF.

This clonotype has a count of ten or more. J is TRBJ1-1 and V is TRBV7-2; no clear D. The CDR3 has 13 amino acids. Trimming left V 2 bases short and J 8 bases short, with 12 bases between. Germline V gene data show CDR1 as SGHTA and CDR2 as FQGNSA. The CDR3 spells CASSLPGGREAFF. In nucleotides, the CDR3 is TGTGCCAGCAGCTTACCGGGAGGACGGGAAGCTTTCTTT.

The CDR3 bases are TGTGCCAGCAGTTTCGGACGGAAACACAATGAGCAGTTCTTC. Translation: CASSFGRKHNEQFF. The chain carries TRBV12-3 or TRBV12-4 and TRBJ2-1; D gene ambiguous. CDR3 length equals 14 residues. V was cut by 3 bases and J by 5 bases, with 11 bases left in between.

The rearrangement joins TRBV20-1 to TRBJ2-1, with 9 bases identical to TRBD2. Germline V gene sequence: CDR1 DFQATT, CDR2 SNEGSKA (reference sequence). Germline trimming cut 1 base from V and 4 bases from J; bases unmatched to any gene: 5. The length of the CDR3 is 15 residues. CDR3 sequence reads: CSARGPSGTYNEQFF. The CDR3 DNA is TGCAGTGCTAGAGGCCCTAGCGGGACGTACAATGAGCAGTTCTTC.

This clonotype showed up many times. This chain uses TRBV28 with TRBJ2-7; D might be TRBD2 (5 bases). The CDR3 totals 14 residues. Germline CDR1 and CDR2: MDHEN and SYDVKM. Trimming removed 2 bases from V and 2 bases from J, with 10 bases in between. DNA of the CDR3: TGTGCCAGCAGTTTAACGGAGGCCGCCTACGAGCAGTACTTC. Translation gives CASSLTEAAYEQYF.

Comment on this clonotype: Since a much larger clone is just one base distant, this may be a read error. The chain joins TRBV12-3 or TRBV12-4 to TRBJ1-5; D remains unclear. The CDR3 loop spans 13 amino acids. The chain's CDR3 is CASSNPERGPKHF. Written as DNA, the CDR3 is TGTGCCAGCAGCAACCCGGAGCGTGGGCCCAAGCATTTT.

This clonotype came up many times. The rearrangement joins TRBV4-2 to TRBJ1-1; D perhaps matches TRBD1 (5 bases). Deletions cut 0 bases from V and 0 bases from J, with 20 bases between. CDR1 and CDR2 from the germline V gene are LGHNA and YNFKEQ. This CDR3 has 19 amino acids. The CDR3 region has the DNA TGTGCCAGCAGCCAAGATCTCATGGGGACGGAGTACATGAACACTGAAGCTTTCTTT. Translating it yields CASSQDLMGTEYMNTEAFF.

This clonotype was picked up a small number of times. The chain combines TRBV6-5 with TRBJ2-7; tentative D call: TRBD2 (5 bases). This CDR3 is 16 amino acids long. Germline V CDR1 and CDR2: MNHEY, SVGAGI. V lost 4 bases to trimming and J lost 2 bases, with 18 bases between them. The CDR3 nucleotides are TGTGCCAGCAGTTCACCTTACCGGGATGGGGCCTACGAGCAGTACTTC. This translates into CASSSPYRDGAYEQYF.

The J gene is TRBJ2-1, the V gene TRBV29-1, with unresolved D. CDR1 SQVTM and CDR2 ANQGSEA come from the germline V gene. V dropped 3 bases and J dropped 0 bases, with 6 bases sitting between them. This CDR3 region has 13 residues. This CDR3 reads CSVELVSYNEQFF. CDR3 nucleotide sequence: TGCAGCGTTGAGCTTGTCTCCTACAATGAGCAGTTCTTC.

The sample holds many counts of this clonotype. The genes are TRBV27 and TRBJ2-5, with D unclear. Looked up from germline, CDR1 is MNHEY and CDR2 is SMNVEV (reference sequence). This CDR3 comprises 12 residues. The V end was cut by 5 bases, the J end by 4 bases, with 8 bases between. The CDR3 DNA is TGTGCCAGCAGTCGTATAGGAGAGACCCAGTACTTC. Amino acid sequence: CASSRIGETQYF.

The CDR3 region has the DNA TGTGCCAGCAGCTTAGGTCCCTTTTCTGGGGACCGAAAAAACATTCAGTACTTC. Residues: CASSLGPFSGDRKNIQYF. The chain links TRBV7-6 to TRBJ2-4; the D call may be TRBD1 or TRBD2 (5 bases each). The germline gives CDR1 SGHVS, CDR2 FNYEAQ. The V gene lost 1 base and the J gene lost 4 bases, with 20 bases spanning the gap. This CDR3 region has 18 residues.

Comment on this clonotype: A read error may explain this, as a much larger clone is one base away. The rearrangement joins TRBV12-3 or TRBV12-4 to TRBJ2-1; D is undetermined. CDR3 length: 14 residues. This chain's CDR3 is CASSFLRSCNEQFF. As DNA, the CDR3 is TGTGCCAGCAGTTTCTTGCGCTCCTGCAATGAGCAGTTCTTC.

There are a few counts of this clonotype. The CDR3 coding sequence is TGTGCCATCAGTGTCGGGGGGAGCCAAAACATTCAGTACTTC. Its protein is CAISVGGSQNIQYF. The V call is TRBV10-3, the J call TRBJ2-4; 7 bases are a match to TRBD2. CDR1 and CDR2 (germline): ENHRY, SYGVKD. V dropped 4 bases and J dropped 5; count of bases not matched to a gene: 5. The CDR3 loop spans 14 amino acids.

This clonotype was picked up a small number of times. The CDR3 DNA follows: TGTGCCAGCAGTTTAGGTCTGAGCGGTTCCTACGAGCAGTACTTC. It specifies CASSLGLSGSYEQYF. The chain recombines TRBV28 with TRBJ2-7, with a possible D match to TRBD2 (5 bases). Germline CDR1 reads MDHEN; CDR2 reads SYDVKM. This CDR3 spans 15 amino acids. Trimming stripped 2 bases from V and 1 base from J, with 12 bases between. Supplemented by reference TRBV28 and TRBJ2-7, the full variable domain reads DVKVTQSSRYLVKRTGEKVFLECVQDMDHENMFWYRQDPGLGLRLIYFSYDVKMKEKGDIPEGYSVSREKKERFSLILESASTNQTSMYLCASSLGLSGSYEQYFGPGTRLTVT.

Many counts were recorded for this clonotype. This chain uses TRBV6-2 or TRBV6-3 with TRBJ1-2, with D uncertain. CDR3 length: 13 residues. The germline V gene has CDR1 MNHEY and CDR2 SVGEGT. Trimming removed 6 bases at V and 5 bases at J, with 13 bases between. In nucleotides, the CDR3 is TGTGCCAGCAGCCGCGTGGCCGCTTATGGCTACACCTTC. Translation gives CASSRVAAYGYTF.

In its sample, this clonotype was seen many times. The gene calls are TRBV7-9 and TRBJ2-2, with D unresolved. Germline V gene data show CDR1 as SEHNR and CDR2 as FQNEAQ (reference sequence). The CDR3 totals 14 residues. Trimming shortened V by 4 bases and J by 5 bases, and 11 bases separated the two germline ends. The CDR3 here is CASSYKARTGELFF. The CDR3 coding sequence is TGTGCCAGCAGCTATAAAGCAAGAACCGGGGAGCTGTTTTTT.

This clonotype appeared many times. The chain recombines TRBV3-1 with TRBJ2-1; possible D gene TRBD2, 6 bases. CDR3 length: 12 amino acids. V was shortened by 1 base and J by 8 bases, with 6 bases between the two germline ends. The germline V gene has CDR1 LGHDT and CDR2 YNNKEL (reference sequence). CDR3 in amino acids: CASSQGEDEQFF. CDR3 bases: TGTGCCAGCAGCCAAGGGGAGGATGAGCAGTTCTTC.

This clonotype was recorded at least ten times. The V call is TRBV5-1, the J call TRBJ2-1; TRBD2 is a possible D gene (5 bases). Trimming took off 4 bases at V and 6 bases at J, with 11 bases between the two ends. This CDR3 region has 13 residues. In germline, CDR1 is SGHRS, CDR2 YFSETQ. CDR3 loop: CASSVTSLNEQFF. CDR3 sequence (DNA): TGCGCCAGCAGCGTAACTAGTCTCAATGAGCAGTTCTTC.

This clonotype was counted between two and nine times. This chain links TRBV20-1 with TRBJ1-2, with 9 bases identical to TRBD1. V was pared by 1 base and J by 4 bases, with 7 bases of the junction left unmatched. Germline V gene data show CDR1 as DFQATT and CDR2 as SNEGSKA (reference sequence). The CDR3 spans 15 residues. CDR3 amino acids: CSARAWTGEGYGYTF. The CDR3 DNA is TGCAGTGCTAGAGCCTGGACAGGGGAAGGCTATGGCTACACCTTC.

The rearrangement links TRBV12-3 or TRBV12-4 to TRBJ1-3; possible D gene TRBD1, 6 bases. The CDR3 covers 13 residues. V was pared by 3 bases and J by 4 bases, with 7 bases between. The CDR3 sequence is CASSLRGGNTIYF. The DNA for the CDR3 is TGTGCCAGCAGTTTGAGGGGGGGAAACACCATATATTTT.

As for this clonotype: A read error may explain this, as a much larger clone is one base away. This chain connects TRBV20-1 to TRBJ2-1; 9 nucleotides align to TRBD2. CDR3 length: 16 residues. The germline CDR1 and CDR2 sequences are DFQATT and SNEGSKA (reference sequence). The DNA of the CDR3 is TGCTGTGCTAGAGCGATTAGCGGGAGTTTAGACAATGAGCAGTTCTTC. Translation: CCARAISGSLDNEQFF.

This clonotype was recorded many times. The chain is built from TRBV5-1 and TRBJ1-1; no reliable D call. The CDR3 is 14 amino acids. CDR1 is SGHRS and CDR2 is YFSETQ in the germline V gene. V was cut by 0 bases and J by 3 bases, with 9 bases left in between. CDR3 sequence (DNA): TGCGCCAGCAGCTTGGTGGTCTGGGACACTGAAGCTTTCTTT. This encodes CASSLVVWDTEAFF.

This clonotype was seen ten or more times. The chain uses TRBV5-1 and TRBJ1-1; D remains unclear. V lost 0 bases, J lost 0 bases, and 12 bases lay in between. The CDR3 is made up of 16 amino acids. Germline CDR1 and CDR2: SGHRS and YFSETQ. Here the CDR3 DNA reads TGCGCCAGCAGCTTGGGCCTCGACACCTTGAACACTGAAGCTTTCTTT. Translation gives CASSLGLDTLNTEAFF.

The V and J genes are TRBV5-1 and TRBJ1-2; 10 nucleotides match TRBD1. The CDR3 loop spans 16 amino acids. CDR1 is SGHRS and CDR2 is YFSETQ in the germline V gene. Losses at the gene ends were 0 bases for V and 6 bases for J; bases not matched to a gene: 8. The CDR3 here is CASSLAAGTGVDGYTF. CDR3 in DNA: TGCGCCAGCAGCTTGGCCGCCGGGACAGGGGTCGATGGCTACACCTTC.

This rearrangement joins TRBV20-1 to TRBJ2-1; D gene ambiguous. Trimming removed 6 bases at V and 0 bases at J, with 15 bases between. Germline V lookup: CDR1 DFQATT, CDR2 SNEGSKA (reference sequence). CDR3 length equals 15 residues. The chain's CDR3 is CSARKGKSSYNEQFF. CDR3 nucleotides: TGCAGTGCGCGGAAGGGCAAGAGCTCCTACAATGAGCAGTTCTTC.

This clonotype was seen repeatedly, ten times or more. The V call is TRBV12-3 or TRBV12-4, the J call TRBJ2-2; TRBD2 matches 12 bases. V was pared by 5 bases and J by 0 bases, with 10 bases of the junction left unmatched. The CDR3 length is 19 residues. CDR3 in amino acids: CASSAARWTSGTNTGELFF. The CDR3, as DNA: TGTGCCAGCAGTGCAGCGCGGTGGACTAGCGGGACGAACACCGGGGAGCTGTTTTTT.

This clonotype was counted only a few times. This chain uses TRBV7-8 with TRBJ2-1; TRBD2 might be the D (5 bases). Germline CDR1 is SGHVS and CDR2 is FQNEAQ. The CDR3 runs 14 residues. The V end was cut by 1 base, the J end by 5 bases, with 9 bases between. The chain's CDR3 is CASSLVARNNEQFF. The CDR3 DNA follows: TGTGCCAGCAGCTTAGTAGCGAGAAACAATGAGCAGTTCTTC.

This clonotype was seen ten or more times. The V and J genes are TRBV20-1 and TRBJ1-2; D is undetermined. Germline CDR1 DFQATT, CDR2 SNEGSKA (reference sequence). This CDR3 is 13 amino acids long. The V gene lost 5 bases and the J gene lost 5 bases, with 15 bases spanning the gap. DNA of the CDR3: TGCAGTGCTGACGCGGCCGATTGGTATGGCTACACCTTC. Protein sequence: CSADAADWYGYTF.